This entry lists 27 T cell receptor beta chains sequenced from one sample in a study of blood T cell repertoires in COVID-19. TCRdb's table, derived via immunoSEQ multiplex PCR, lists solely in-frame clones and lacks some. In the table there are some 350,000 clones, more than 75% of which are singletons. Sequences were obtained from peripheral blood. These receptors originate from a human donor in a cohort sampled during active COVID-19.

The chain joins TRBV11-2 to TRBJ2-7, with D tentatively TRBD1 (6 bases). Trimming stripped 5 bases from V and 6 bases from J, with 14 bases between. The CDR3 length is 13 residues. The V gene's germline CDR1 is SGHAT and CDR2 FQNNGV. CDR3 residues: CASSPNRVTEQYF. The CDR3 DNA reads as TGTGCCAGCAGCCCCAACAGGGTTACCGAGCAGTACTTC.

The CDR3 here is CASSQIPVGGYGYTF. CDR3 nucleotides: TGTGCCAGCAGCCAAATCCCTGTGGGGGGCTATGGCTACACCTTC. The genes are TRBV3-1 (or the pseudogene TRBV3-2) and TRBJ1-2; D perhaps matches TRBD1 (5 bases). Deletions cut 2 bases from V and 4 bases from J, with 14 bases between. The CDR3 is 15 residues long. Germline V gene sequence: CDR1 LGHDT, CDR2 YNNKEL (reference sequence).

The CDR3, as DNA: TGCGCCAGCAGCCCTGAATTCCGGGACAGGGTATACAATGAGCAGTTCTTC. This codes for CASSPEFRDRVYNEQFF. The chain combines TRBV4-1 with TRBJ2-1; 9 bases agree with TRBD1. The CDR3 runs 17 residues. J was trimmed by 4 bases and V by 4 bases; bases with no gene match: 11. Germline CDR1 MGHRA, CDR2 YSYEKL.

The chain combines TRBV2 with TRBJ2-2; the D is unclear. The CDR3 length is 14 residues. V was clipped by 8 bases and J by 5 bases, with 15 bases between them. Germline V gives CDR1 SNHLY, CDR2 FYNNEI. CDR3 loop: CASSLSAGTGELFF. As DNA, the CDR3 is TGTGCCAGCTCACTCTCGGCAGGAACCGGGGAGCTGTTTTTT.

This clone was recorded once. The sample holds other DNA sequences that translate to the same CDR3. CDR3 sequence reads: CASSVGQGGTEAFF. CDR3 nucleotide sequence: TGTGCCAGCAGCGTAGGACAGGGCGGGACTGAAGCTTTCTTT. This sequence joins TRBV9 and TRBJ1-1; 7 nucleotides align to TRBD1. The CDR3 has 14 amino acids. Unmatched junction bases numbered 4, after V lost 0 bases and J lost 5 bases. CDR1 is SGDLS and CDR2 is YYNGEE in the germline V gene.

This clone was counted once. The chain combines TRBV7-3 with TRBJ2-5, with 8 positions matching TRBD2. The CDR3 is 15 amino acids. Trimming cost V 5 bases and J 0 bases; bases outside gene matches: 5. The germline V gene has CDR1 SGHTA and CDR2 FQGTGA. CDR3 residues: CASSPAGADQETQYF. CDR3 DNA sequence: TGTGCCAGCAGCCCAGCGGGGGCCGACCAAGAGACCCAGTACTTC.

The genes are TRBV21-1 and TRBJ2-1; TRBD2, the table's D call, lacks a check against the DNA. TRBV21-1 is a pseudogene. The CDR3 extends over 17 amino acids. CDR3 coding DNA: TGTGCCAGCAGACGAAACCGGGTCCTGGAGCGGGGCAATGAGCAGTTCTTC. Its protein is CASRRNRVLERGNEQFF.

The chain combines TRBV11-2 with TRBJ2-1, with a weak D call TRBD2 (6 bases). Looked up from germline, CDR1 is SGHAT and CDR2 is FQNNGV. This CDR3 has 16 amino acids. The V and J ends lost 6 bases and 3 bases respectively, with 18 bases between them. As DNA, the CDR3 is TGTGCCAGCAGATATCGGACGGGAGTCGGCTACAATGAGCAGTTCTTC. It encodes CASRYRTGVGYNEQFF.

The chain joins TRBV7-5 to TRBJ1-2; the D segment call TRBD1 is taken from the table without a DNA check. TRBV7-5 is shown as a pseudogene. The CDR3 loop spans 13 amino acids. DNA of the CDR3: TGTGCCAGAAGCCCTCGGACAGTGCAGGGCTACACCTTC. This gives the protein CARSPRTVQGYTF.

The rearrangement joins TRBV12-3 or TRBV12-4 to TRBJ1-3; D gene ambiguous. This CDR3 has 13 residues. Trimming took 2 bases from V and 9 from J, leaving 11 bases between them. The CDR3 nucleotides read TGTGCCAGCAGTTTAACCAAGGAGGGCACCATATATTTT. It translates to CASSLTKEGTIYF.

DNA for the CDR3: TGTGCCATCAGTGAGTCGACACAGGGTTTGAACACTGAAGCTTTCTTT. Residues: CAISESTQGLNTEAFF. The V gene is TRBV10-3, the J gene TRBJ1-1, with D maybe TRBD1 (6 bases). The CDR3 has 16 amino acids. Trimming removed 0 bases at V and 0 bases at J, with 11 bases between. CDR1 is ENHRY, CDR2 SYGVKD, per germline.

The V and J genes are TRBV27 and TRBJ1-6; no firm D call. V lost 0 bases and J 10 bases, leaving 13 bases between the germline ends. Germline V lookup: CDR1 MNHEY, CDR2 SMNVEV (reference sequence). CDR3 length: 15 amino acids. CDR3: CASSLSAGIGSPLHF. The CDR3 DNA follows: TGTGCCAGCAGTTTATCAGCAGGAATCGGCTCACCCCTCCACTTT.

The chain recombines TRBV7-8 with TRBJ2-1, with a tentative D call TRBD2 (6 bases). This CDR3 spans 16 amino acids. Germline V lookup: CDR1 SGHVS, CDR2 FQNEAQ. The V end was cut by 5 bases, the J end by 3 bases, with 17 bases between. The DNA for the CDR3 is TGTGCCAGCAGCGCGGCTAGCGTTCTATTCTACAATGAGCAGTTCTTC. Translation gives CASSAASVLFYNEQFF.

The V call is TRBV18, the J call TRBJ2-7; weak D call: TRBD1 (5 bases). This CDR3 comprises 14 residues. Looked up from germline, CDR1 is KGHSH and CDR2 is LQKENI. The V end was cut by 2 bases, the J end by 1 base, with 9 bases between. The CDR3 spells CASSPTDTSYEQYF. The CDR3 DNA sequence: TGTGCCAGCTCACCAACGGACACGTCCTACGAGCAGTACTTC. The entire variable domain, with the rest obtained from reference TRBV18 and TRBJ2-7, is as follows: NAGVMQNPRHLVRRRGQEARLRCSPMKGHSHVYWYRQLPEEGLKFMVYLQKENIIDESGMPKERFSAEFPKEGPSILRIQQVVRGDSAAYFCASSPTDTSYEQYFGPGTRLTVT.

V usage is TRBV7-2 and J usage is TRBJ2-7, with TRBD1 identical over 9 bases. Germline V lookup: CDR1 SGHTA, CDR2 FQGNSA. Germline trimming cut 2 bases from V and 6 bases from J; bases unmatched to any gene: 5. The CDR3 totals 14 residues. The CDR3 region is CASSLYRGLGEQYF. In DNA, the CDR3 is TGTGCCAGCAGCTTATACAGGGGGCTAGGCGAGCAGTACTTC.

The CDR3 nucleotides read TGTGCCAGCAGTTCACAGGGAGAACTGTTTTTT. Its translation: CASSSQGELFF. The chain joins TRBV6-5 to TRBJ1-4; a possible D gene is TRBD1 (6 bases). The CDR3 extends over 11 amino acids. The ends were cut back, 4 bases at V and 12 bases at J, with 9 bases in the middle. Looked up from germline, CDR1 is MNHEY and CDR2 is SVGAGI.

The J gene is TRBJ2-1, the V gene TRBV5-1; 7 nucleotides align to TRBD2. The CDR3 totals 16 residues. The germline V gene has CDR1 SGHRS and CDR2 YFSETQ. V was clipped by 4 bases and J by 3 bases; unmatched bases: 10. CDR3 protein: CASSSSSSGDYNEQFF. Here the CDR3 DNA reads TGCGCCAGCAGCAGCTCGTCTAGCGGAGACTACAATGAGCAGTTCTTC.

The rearrangement links TRBV28 to TRBJ2-3; D is uncertain. CDR3 length: 13 amino acids. The V end lost 6 bases, the J end lost 0 bases, and 7 bases lay between the germline ends. From germline, CDR1 is MDHEN and CDR2 SYDVKM. The CDR3: CASSRQSTDTQYF. Here the CDR3 DNA reads TGTGCCAGCAGCAGACAAAGCACAGATACGCAGTATTTT.

This clone was counted once. The J gene is TRBJ1-5, the V gene TRBV6-1; no firm D call. Germline assignment: CDR1 MNHNS and CDR2 SASEGT. This CDR3 is 15 amino acids long. Trimming removed 3 bases from V and 0 bases from J, with 9 bases in between. In DNA form, the CDR3 reads TGTGCCAGCAGTGAGGAGGGTTATAGCAATCAGCCCCAGCATTTT. This translates into CASSEEGYSNQPQHF.

The chain joins TRBV7-2 to TRBJ2-1; D is unclear. Germline-derived CDR1 and CDR2 are SGHTA and FQGNSA. The CDR3 extends over 13 amino acids. V was cut by 0 bases and J by 6 bases, with 6 bases left in between. The CDR3 DNA reads TGTGCCAGCAGCTTAGCTCCAGTCAATGAGCAGTTCTTC. This translates into CASSLAPVNEQFF.

This chain connects TRBV25-1 to TRBJ2-4, with D possibly matching TRBD1 (5 bases). V was cut by 4 bases and J by 0 bases, with 16 bases left in between. CDR3 size: 17 residues. CDR1 and CDR2 (germline): MGHDK, SYGVNS. The CDR3 bases are TGTGCCAGCAGTGCGCCCATCCCGACAGTAGCCAAAAACATTCAGTACTTC. Protein product: CASSAPIPTVAKNIQYF.

V and J are TRBV12-3 or TRBV12-4 and TRBJ1-1; 8 bases are shared with TRBD1. The CDR3 has 12 residues. Trimming removed 7 bases from V and 10 bases from J; junction bases left unmatched: 8. The CDR3 loop reads CASTDQGAGAFF. In DNA, the CDR3 is TGTGCCAGCACCGATCAGGGGGCGGGAGCTTTCTTT.

V is TRBV18 and J is TRBJ1-6; TRBD1 agrees at 10 bases. This CDR3 is built from 16 residues. CDR1 is KGHSH, CDR2 LQKENI, per germline. Trimming at V came to 6 bases and at J to 7 bases, leaving 9 bases not matched to a gene. CDR3 bases: TGTGCCAGCTCCCATAATCCGGGACAGGGGAATTCACCCCTCCACTTT. Protein sequence: CASSHNPGQGNSPLHF.

The chain employs TRBV4-2 and TRBJ1-2, with no clear D. The CDR3 is 14 amino acids. From germline, CDR1 is LGHNA and CDR2 YNFKEQ. Trimming pared 0 bases from V and 7 bases from J, leaving 12 bases between. The CDR3 DNA follows: TGTGCCAGCAGCCAAGAATCGTACTTCGGTGGCTACACCTTC. This encodes CASSQESYFGGYTF.

The chain is built from TRBV5-1 and TRBJ2-2; TRBD1 is a possible D gene (6 bases). Germline values: CDR1 SGHRS, CDR2 YFSETQ. This CDR3 has 14 amino acids. Trimming cost V 4 bases and J 4 bases, with 11 bases left between them. In DNA, the CDR3 is TGCGCCAGCAGCCAGGGGCTCGGCACCGGGGAGCTGTTTTTT. Residues: CASSQGLGTGELFF. The variable domain in full, with the rest retrieved from reference TRBV5-1 and TRBJ2-2, is KAGVTQTPRYLIKTRGQQVTLSCSPISGHRSVSWYQQTPGQGLQFLFEYFSETQRNKGNFPGRFSGRQFSNSRSEMNVSTLELGDSALYLCASSQGLGTGELFFGEGSRLTVL.

The CDR3 coding sequence is TGCGCCAGCAGCTTGGACCCCGGAGACTATGGCTACACCTTC. This gives the protein CASSLDPGDYGYTF. The J gene is TRBJ1-2, the V gene TRBV5-1; D is unclear. Germline-derived CDR1 and CDR2 are SGHRS and YFSETQ. The V end was cut by 0 bases, the J end by 3 bases, with 9 bases between. The CDR3 is 14 amino acids.

The chain carries TRBV2 and TRBJ2-4; perhaps TRBD2 as D (6 bases). The CDR3 runs to 14 residues. V dropped 4 bases and J dropped 7 bases, with 14 bases sitting between them. Germline loops: CDR1 SNHLY, CDR2 FYNNEI. The CDR3 region is CASSGPSSGNIQYF. CDR3 sequence (DNA): TGTGCCAGCAGTGGACCCTCGAGCGGGAACATTCAGTACTTC. Together with reference TRBV2 and TRBJ2-4, the CDR3 gives the full variable domain: EPEVTQTPSHQVTQMGQEVILRCVPISNHLYFYWYRQILGQKVEFLVSFYNNEISEKSEIFDDQFSVERPDGSNFTLKIRSTKLEDSAMYFCASSGPSSGNIQYFGAGTRLSVL.